This section outlines one TCR beta chain sequence together with its context. Its antigen is not yet known. Qualities for individual bases were not recorded, and no much larger clone is one base off. Based on the germline V gene, the CDR1 and CDR2 sequences are MDHEN and SYDVKM. The CDR3, from cysteine to phenylalanine, totals 13 residues. Only the CDR3 DNA is retained, 39 bases long and in frame from the first base. V is cut by 5 bases and J by 6 bases, and the space between the germline ends is 13 bases. The data were taken from a study of blood T cell repertoires in COVID-19 (dated by TCRdb to about 2020). As for the study more broadly: Samples covering the acute and convalescent phases of COVID-19 were provided by collaborators in the United States, Italy and Spain. The samples were drawn from the first 160 participants of the ongoing ImmuneRACE study and from some 1,300 subjects provided by 6 global collaborators. The material from the prospective study consisted of cDNA or gDNA derived from T cells, B-cell-depleted T cells, or PBMCs. The dataset comprised deeply sampled blood TCRbeta repertoires from subjects exposed to, actively infected with, or recovered from COVID-19. The repertoires were released in a freely available public database meant as a resource for research on the immune response to SARS-CoV-2. HLA class I and class II types, where available, came from metadata supplied by the sample provider rather than from assay-based typing. Sample metadata almost always included a de-identified subject ID, COVID-19 status, age in years and sex.

The immunoSEQ Assay, a bias-controlled multiplex PCR, was used to amplify TCRbeta CDR3 regions from genomic DNA. The study's processing was this. The number of nucleated cells in each sample was estimated by amplification of reference gene primers within the assay. Sequence reads were collapsed and filtered to measure the absolute abundance of every unique TCRbeta CDR3 rearrangement. Productive Simpson clonality was computed per sample as the square root of Simpson's diversity index over productive rearrangements. TCRdb carries this immuneACCESS record with in-frame sequences only. Its versions omit some clonotypes, under half of them owing to an unresolved V gene in the studies checked, with the rest unexplained. V, J and clone size were drawn from that table, and D and trimming were deduced from the DNA. The sample profile shows about 190,000 clones; 65% to 80% of them were found once. The top ten hold roughly 12% of the sample.

What the work shows at the level of the full study, not this receptor alone: The quantity of clinical and demographic metadata differed by source and by participant and was supplied without curation.

Collaborating institutions collected whole blood in K2EDTA tubes following their own protocols. Collaborator samples were shipped for TCRbeta analysis as frozen whole blood, isolated PBMCs, or DNA extracted from either sample type. The sequence links TRBV28 to TRBJ1-1; possibly the D gene is TRBD1, per 6 matching bases. Sequencing used peripheral blood. The receptor comes from a woman aged 50 to 60 with acute or convalescent COVID-19. The CDR3 reads as follows: CASSGGTYPEAFF. The DNA sequence is as follows: TGTGCCAGCAGTGGTGGGACATATCCTGAAGCTTTCTTT.